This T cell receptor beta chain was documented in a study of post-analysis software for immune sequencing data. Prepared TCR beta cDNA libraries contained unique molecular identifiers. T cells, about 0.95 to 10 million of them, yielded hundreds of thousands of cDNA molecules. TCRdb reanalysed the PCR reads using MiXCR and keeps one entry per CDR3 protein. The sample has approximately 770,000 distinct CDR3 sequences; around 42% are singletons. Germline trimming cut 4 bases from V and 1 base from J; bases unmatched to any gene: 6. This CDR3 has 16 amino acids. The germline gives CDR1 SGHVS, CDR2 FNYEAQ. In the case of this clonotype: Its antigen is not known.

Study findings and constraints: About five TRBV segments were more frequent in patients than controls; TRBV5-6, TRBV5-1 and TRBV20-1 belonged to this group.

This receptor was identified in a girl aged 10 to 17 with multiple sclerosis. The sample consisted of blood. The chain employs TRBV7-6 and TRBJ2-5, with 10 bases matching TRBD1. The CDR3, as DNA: TGTGCCAGCAGCTATGGGACAGGGGCTGGCCAAGAGACCCAGTACTTC. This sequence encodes CASSYGTGAGQETQYF.